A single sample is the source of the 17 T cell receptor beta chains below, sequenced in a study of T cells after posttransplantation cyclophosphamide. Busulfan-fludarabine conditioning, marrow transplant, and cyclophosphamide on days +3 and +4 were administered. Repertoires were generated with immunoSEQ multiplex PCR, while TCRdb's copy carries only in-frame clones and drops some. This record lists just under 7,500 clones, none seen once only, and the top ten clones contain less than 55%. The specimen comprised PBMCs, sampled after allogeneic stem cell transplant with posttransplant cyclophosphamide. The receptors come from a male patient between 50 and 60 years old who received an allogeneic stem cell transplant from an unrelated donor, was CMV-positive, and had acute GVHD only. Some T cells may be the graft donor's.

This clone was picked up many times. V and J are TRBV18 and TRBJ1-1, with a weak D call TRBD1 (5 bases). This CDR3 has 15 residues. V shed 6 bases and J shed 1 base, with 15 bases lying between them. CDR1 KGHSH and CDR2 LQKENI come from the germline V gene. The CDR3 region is CASSPYPGGNTEAFF. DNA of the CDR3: TGTGCCAGCTCTCCCTACCCGGGGGGGAACACTGAAGCTTTCTTT.

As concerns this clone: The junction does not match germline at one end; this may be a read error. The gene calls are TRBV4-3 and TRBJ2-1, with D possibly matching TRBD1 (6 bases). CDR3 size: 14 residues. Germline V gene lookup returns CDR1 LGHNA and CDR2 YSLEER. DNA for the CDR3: TGCGCCAGCAGCCAAGTTACAGGGAAGAATGGGCAGTTCTTC. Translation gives CASSQVTGKNGQFF.

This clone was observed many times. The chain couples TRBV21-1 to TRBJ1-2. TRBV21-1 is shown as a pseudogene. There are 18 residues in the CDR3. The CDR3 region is CASSKSLQPWEFNYGYTF. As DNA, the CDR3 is TGTGCCAGCAGCAAATCTCTCCAACCGTGGGAGTTTAACTATGGCTACACCTTC.

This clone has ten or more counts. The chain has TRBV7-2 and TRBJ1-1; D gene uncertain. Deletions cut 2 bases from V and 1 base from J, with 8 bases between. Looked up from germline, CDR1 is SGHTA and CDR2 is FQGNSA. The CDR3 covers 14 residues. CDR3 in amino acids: CASSLRQSNTEAFF. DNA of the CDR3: TGTGCCAGCAGCTTACGCCAGTCGAACACTGAAGCTTTCTTT.

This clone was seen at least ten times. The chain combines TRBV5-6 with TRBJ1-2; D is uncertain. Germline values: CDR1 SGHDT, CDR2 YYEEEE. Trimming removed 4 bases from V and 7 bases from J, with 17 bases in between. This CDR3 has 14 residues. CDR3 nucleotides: TGTGCCAGCAGCATCTATCCGGGAGAGGGTGGCTACACCTTC. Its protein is CASSIYPGEGGYTF.

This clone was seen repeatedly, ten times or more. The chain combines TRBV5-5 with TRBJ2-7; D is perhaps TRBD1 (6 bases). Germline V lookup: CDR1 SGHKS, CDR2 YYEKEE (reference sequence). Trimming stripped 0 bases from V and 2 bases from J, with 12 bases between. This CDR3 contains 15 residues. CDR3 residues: CASSLVGDTTYEQYF. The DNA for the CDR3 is TGTGCCAGCAGCTTGGTGGGGGACACTACCTACGAGCAGTACTTC.

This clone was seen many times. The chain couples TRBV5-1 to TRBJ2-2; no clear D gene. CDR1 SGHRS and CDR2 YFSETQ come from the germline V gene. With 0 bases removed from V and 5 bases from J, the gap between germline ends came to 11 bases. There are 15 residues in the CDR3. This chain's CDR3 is CASSLDSPDTGELFF. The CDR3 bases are TGCGCCAGCAGCTTGGACAGTCCCGATACCGGGGAGCTGTTTTTT.

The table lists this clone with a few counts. CDR3 protein: CASSPKLTGQETQYF. The CDR3 DNA follows: TGTGCCAGCAGCCCGAAACTGACAGGGCAAGAGACCCAGTACTTC. The rearrangement links TRBV13 to TRBJ2-5; 7 bases align to TRBD1. The germline V gene has CDR1 PRHDT and CDR2 FYEKMQ (reference sequence). This CDR3 has 15 amino acids. V trimming: 5 bases; J trimming: 2 bases; junction bases outside the gene matches: 8.

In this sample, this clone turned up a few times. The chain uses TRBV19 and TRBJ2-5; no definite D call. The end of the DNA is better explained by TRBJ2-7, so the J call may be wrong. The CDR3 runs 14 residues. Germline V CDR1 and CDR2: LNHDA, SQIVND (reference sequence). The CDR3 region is CASSPNAFSYEQYF. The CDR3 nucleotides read TGTGCCAGTAGCCCAAACGCCTTCTCCTACGAGCAGTACTTC.

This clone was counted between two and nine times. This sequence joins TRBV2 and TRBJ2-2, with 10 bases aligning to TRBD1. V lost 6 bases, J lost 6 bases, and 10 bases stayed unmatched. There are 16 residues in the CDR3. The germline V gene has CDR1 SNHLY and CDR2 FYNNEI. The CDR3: CASREGAGTGAGELFF. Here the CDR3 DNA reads TGTGCCAGCAGGGAGGGAGCCGGGACAGGGGCCGGGGAGCTGTTTTTT.

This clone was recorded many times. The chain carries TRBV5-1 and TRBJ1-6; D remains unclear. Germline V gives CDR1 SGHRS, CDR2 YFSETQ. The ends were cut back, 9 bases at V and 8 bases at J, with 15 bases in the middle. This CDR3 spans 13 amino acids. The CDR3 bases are TGCGCCACCGCTCGAGGGCGGGATTCACCCCTCCACTTT. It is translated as CATARGRDSPLHF.

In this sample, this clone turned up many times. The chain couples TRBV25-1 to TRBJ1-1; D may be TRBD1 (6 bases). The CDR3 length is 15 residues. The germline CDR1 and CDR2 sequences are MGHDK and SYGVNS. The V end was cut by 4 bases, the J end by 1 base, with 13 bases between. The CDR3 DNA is TGTGCCAGCAGTGGACACAGGGCATGGAACACTGAAGCTTTCTTT. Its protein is CASSGHRAWNTEAFF.

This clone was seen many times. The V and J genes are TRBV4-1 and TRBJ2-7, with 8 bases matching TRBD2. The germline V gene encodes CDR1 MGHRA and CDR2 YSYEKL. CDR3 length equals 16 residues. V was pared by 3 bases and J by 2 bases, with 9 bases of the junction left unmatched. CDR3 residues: CASSHTTSGTTYEQYF. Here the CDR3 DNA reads TGCGCCAGCAGCCATACAACTAGCGGAACTACCTACGAGCAGTACTTC.

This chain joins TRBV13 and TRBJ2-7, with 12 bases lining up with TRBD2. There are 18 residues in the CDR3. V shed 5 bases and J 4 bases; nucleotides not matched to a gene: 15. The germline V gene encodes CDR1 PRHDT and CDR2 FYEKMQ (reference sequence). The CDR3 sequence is CASSLTKLAGGPGYEQYF. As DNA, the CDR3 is TGTGCCAGCAGCCTAACCAAGCTAGCGGGAGGGCCTGGTTACGAGCAGTACTTC.

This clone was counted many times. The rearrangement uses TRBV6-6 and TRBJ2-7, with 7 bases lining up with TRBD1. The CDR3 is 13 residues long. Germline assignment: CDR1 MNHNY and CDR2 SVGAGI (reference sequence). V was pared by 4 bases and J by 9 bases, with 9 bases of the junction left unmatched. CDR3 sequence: CASSSATGDRQYF. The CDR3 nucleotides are TGTGCCAGCAGTTCCGCCACAGGGGACCGGCAGTACTTC.

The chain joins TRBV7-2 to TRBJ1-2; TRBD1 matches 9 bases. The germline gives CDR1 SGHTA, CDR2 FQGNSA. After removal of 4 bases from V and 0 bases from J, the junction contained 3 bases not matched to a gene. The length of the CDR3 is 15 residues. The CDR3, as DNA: TGTGCCAGCAGCTCCGGGACAGGGACTAACTATGGCTACACCTTC. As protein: CASSSGTGTNYGYTF.

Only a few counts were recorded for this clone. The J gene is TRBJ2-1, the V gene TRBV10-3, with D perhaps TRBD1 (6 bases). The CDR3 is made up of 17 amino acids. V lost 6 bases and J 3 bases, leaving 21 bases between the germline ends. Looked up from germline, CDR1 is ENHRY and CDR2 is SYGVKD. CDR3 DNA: TGTGCCATCAGCGCGCGACCCAACAGGGAACTCTACAATGAGCAGTTCTTC. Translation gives CAISARPNRELYNEQFF.